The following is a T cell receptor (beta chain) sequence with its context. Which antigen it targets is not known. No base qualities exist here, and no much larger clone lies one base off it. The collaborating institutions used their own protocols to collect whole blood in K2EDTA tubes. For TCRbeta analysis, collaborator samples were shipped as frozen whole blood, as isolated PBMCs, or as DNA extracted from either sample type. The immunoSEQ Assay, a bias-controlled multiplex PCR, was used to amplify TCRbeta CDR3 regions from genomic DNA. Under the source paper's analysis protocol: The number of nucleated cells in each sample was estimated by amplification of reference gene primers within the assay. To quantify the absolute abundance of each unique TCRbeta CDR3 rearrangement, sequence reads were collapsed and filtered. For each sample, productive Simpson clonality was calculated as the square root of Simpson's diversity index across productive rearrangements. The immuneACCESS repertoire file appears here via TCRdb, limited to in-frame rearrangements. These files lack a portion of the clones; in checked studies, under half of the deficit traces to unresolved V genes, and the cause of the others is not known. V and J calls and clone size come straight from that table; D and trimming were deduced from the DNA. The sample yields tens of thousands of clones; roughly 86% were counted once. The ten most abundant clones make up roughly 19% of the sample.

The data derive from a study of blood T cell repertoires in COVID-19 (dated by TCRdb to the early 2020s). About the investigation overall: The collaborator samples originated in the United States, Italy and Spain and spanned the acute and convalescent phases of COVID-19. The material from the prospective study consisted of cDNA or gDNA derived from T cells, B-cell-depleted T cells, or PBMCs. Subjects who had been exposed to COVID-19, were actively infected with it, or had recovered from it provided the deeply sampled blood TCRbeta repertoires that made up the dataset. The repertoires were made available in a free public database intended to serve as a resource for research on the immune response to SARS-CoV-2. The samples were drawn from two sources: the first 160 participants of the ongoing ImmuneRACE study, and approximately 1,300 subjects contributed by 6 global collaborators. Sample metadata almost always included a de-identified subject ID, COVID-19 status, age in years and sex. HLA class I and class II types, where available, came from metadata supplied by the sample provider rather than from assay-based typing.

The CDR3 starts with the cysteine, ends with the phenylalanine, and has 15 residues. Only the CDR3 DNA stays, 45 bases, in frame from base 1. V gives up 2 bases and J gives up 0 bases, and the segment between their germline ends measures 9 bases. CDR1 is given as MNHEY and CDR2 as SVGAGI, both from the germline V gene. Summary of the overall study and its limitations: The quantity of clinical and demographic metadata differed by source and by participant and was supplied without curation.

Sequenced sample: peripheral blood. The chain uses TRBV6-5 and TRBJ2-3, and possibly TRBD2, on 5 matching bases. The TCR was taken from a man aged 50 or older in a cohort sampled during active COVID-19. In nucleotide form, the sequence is TGTGCCAGCAGTTACGTCCGGACTAGCACAGATACGCAGTATTTT. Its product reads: CASSYVRTSTDTQYF.